One and the same sample provided the 8 T cell receptor beta chains below, sequenced in a study of vaccination and CD4 T cells after COVID-19. These TCRs are of unknown antigen specificity. Sequencing of the DNA from cultured CD4+ T cells was carried out with the Oncomine TCR Beta short-read assay. TCRdb redid the calling of the PCR reads with MiXCR, one entry per CDR3 protein. The table has fewer than 18,000 distinct CDR3 sequences, about 57% seen once. The treatment is: roughly 11-day PBMC culture with coronavirus spike peptide pools or control peptides (ViraFEST assay). The material sequenced was CD4+ T cells from blood, cultured in vitro. The receptors were sampled from a human donor who had recovered from COVID-19.

This clonotype came up once. The chain employs TRBV20-1 and TRBJ1-3, with D unresolved. CDR3 length: 16 residues. Germline V gives CDR1 DFQATT, CDR2 SNEGSKA (reference sequence). Trimming stripped 1 base from V and 0 bases from J, with 13 bases between. The CDR3 DNA follows: TGCAGTGCTAGAGGGGTCCCAGTCCCCTCTGGAAACACCATATATTTT. Amino acid sequence: CSARGVPVPSGNTIYF.

J is TRBJ1-2 and V is TRBV20-1; 8 bases agree with TRBD1. The CDR3 runs 14 residues. Trimming cost V 6 bases and J 7 bases; bases outside gene matches: 13. Germline CDR1 DFQATT, CDR2 SNEGSKA (reference sequence). The CDR3 sequence is CSALGQAKAAGYTF. The CDR3 bases are TGCAGTGCCCTGGGACAGGCGAAAGCTGCTGGCTACACCTTC.

Turning to this clonotype: One junction end does not reproduce the germline sequence, and a read error may be involved. V and J are TRBV7-7 and TRBJ2-2; no clear D. Germline values: CDR1 SSHAT, CDR2 FNYEAQ (reference sequence). The CDR3 is 14 residues long. The CDR3 nucleotides are TGTGCTAGCAGCTTATACGGGAACACCGGGGAGCTGTTTTTT. Translating it yields CASSLYGNTGELFF.

In its sample, this clonotype ranks as medium-sized. V usage is TRBV10-2 and J usage is TRBJ1-2, with TRBD1 as a possible D gene (6 bases). In germline, CDR1 is WSHSY, CDR2 SAAADI. CDR3 length equals 14 residues. Trimming stripped 0 bases from V and 7 bases from J, with 12 bases between. The CDR3: CASSESRGSLGYTF. DNA for the CDR3: TGCGCCAGCAGTGAGTCCAGGGGTTCGCTTGGCTACACCTTC.

The chain uses TRBV20-1 and TRBJ2-5, with D perhaps matching TRBD2 (7 bases). The CDR3 is 14 residues long. CDR1 is DFQATT and CDR2 is SNEGSKA in the germline V gene (reference sequence). V was shortened by 2 bases and J by 2 bases, with 12 bases between the two germline ends. CDR3 sequence (DNA): TGCAGTGCTAGATTGGGGGGGCCGCAAGAGACCCAGTACTTC. Translation: CSARLGGPQETQYF.

On this clonotype: Relative to the germline gene, one junction end is altered; a read error may explain this. V gene TRBV2 combines with J gene TRBJ1-1; TRBD1 agrees at 7 bases. CDR3 size: 14 residues. The germline CDR1 and CDR2 sequences are SNHLY and FYNNEI. CDR3 nucleotides: TGTGCCAGCAGCCAGACAGGGACGGGCACTGAAGCTTCCTTT. Protein product: CASSQTGTGTEASF.

The chain recombines TRBV7-3 with TRBJ2-3; 8 bases match TRBD2. Germline V lookup: CDR1 SGHTA, CDR2 FQGTGA. The ends lost 5 bases at V and 2 bases at J; junction bases unmatched: 12. The CDR3 has 17 amino acids. CDR3 sequence reads: CASSPRRGRGDTDTQYF. In DNA form, the CDR3 reads TGTGCCAGCAGCCCACGCCGGGGGCGGGGGGACACAGATACGCAGTATTTT.

The chain couples TRBV11-2 to TRBJ1-6; 9 nucleotides line up with TRBD1. The junction had 4 bases not matched to a gene; V was cut back by 4 bases and J by 9 bases. The CDR3 contains 14 residues. CDR1 is SGHAT, CDR2 FQNNGV, per germline. CDR3 protein: CASSSTGGASPLHF. CDR3 DNA: TGTGCCAGCAGCTCGACAGGGGGTGCTTCACCCCTCCACTTT. Filled out from reference TRBV11-2 and TRBJ1-6, the complete variable domain reads EAGVAQSPRYKIIEKRQSVAFWCNPISGHATLYWYQQILGQGPKLLIQFQNNGVVDDSQLPKDRFSAERLKGVDSTLKIQPAKLEDSAVYLCASSSTGGASPLHFGNGTRLTVT.